These 25 T cell receptor beta chains share one sample of origin, sequenced in a study of T cells after yellow fever vaccination (dated by TCRdb to between 2018 and 2020). The library was made by 5' RACE. Instrument on record: Illumina HiSeq 2500. Starting from the raw public reads, TCRdb applied fastp trimming at Q25, assembled clones with MiXCR and retained in-frame beta chains. Rows with a matching CDR3 protein are joined into one entry that keeps the most common DNA and genes. This sample gives 200,000 to 300,000 distinct CDR3 sequences in total; approximately 13% of them show up just once. Jointly, the top ten make up 0.5% to 0.6% of the sample. The treatment or condition label on this specimen signifies: live attenuated yellow fever vaccine strain. Sequencing was performed on CD4+ T cells sorted from PBMCs, taken 45 days after the yellow fever booster vaccination. All receptors derive from a man younger than 45 who received the YFV17D yellow fever vaccine.

This clonotype has more than one count but fewer than ten. This sequence joins TRBV4-2 and TRBJ2-1, with TRBD2 as a possible D gene (5 bases). The CDR3 is 15 amino acids. Between the trimmed V and J ends, which lost 0 bases and 5 bases, there was a span of 11 bases. Germline lookup yields CDR1 LGHNA and CDR2 YNFKEQ. The CDR3 coding sequence is TGTGCCAGCAGCCAAGATCTCCAGGAGGACAATGAGCAGTTCTTC. Translation: CASSQDLQEDNEQFF.

This clonotype was counted between two and nine times. This chain connects TRBV6-2 or TRBV6-3 to TRBJ2-1, with 12 bases lining up with TRBD2. Per germline, CDR1 MNHEY and CDR2 SVGEGT. The CDR3 consists of 17 residues. Unmatched junction bases numbered 6, after V lost 6 bases and J lost 0 bases. CDR3 nucleotide sequence: TGTGCCAGCAGGGGGACTAGCGGGTTGAGCTCCTACAATGAGCAGTTCTTC. It translates to CASRGTSGLSSYNEQFF.

This clonotype showed up many times. V usage is TRBV12-3 or TRBV12-4 and J usage is TRBJ2-7; D is undetermined. The CDR3 sequence is 11 residues long. V lost 6 bases to trimming and J lost 6 bases, with 9 bases between them. In DNA, the CDR3 is TGTGCCAGCAGAAGTTTGTCCGAGCAGTACTTC. Amino acids: CASRSLSEQYF.

This clonotype appeared a few times. This sequence joins TRBV9 and TRBJ2-1; 8 nucleotides match TRBD1. Germline V gene sequence: CDR1 SGDLS, CDR2 YYNGEE. The CDR3 extends over 16 amino acids. V was clipped by 2 bases and J by 2 bases; unmatched bases: 6. CDR3 residues: CASSVQGASTYNEQFF. The CDR3 DNA follows: TGTGCCAGCAGCGTCCAGGGGGCGAGCACCTACAATGAGCAGTTCTTC.

This clonotype was detected only a few times. CDR3 coding DNA: TGTGCCAGCAGCTTAGATCCCGGGGGAGAGACCCAGTACTTC. It is translated as CASSLDPGGETQYF. This chain uses TRBV11-2 with TRBJ2-5; possibly TRBD2 for D (6 bases). The CDR3 is 14 amino acids. The germline V gene encodes CDR1 SGHAT and CDR2 FQNNGV. V lost 0 bases, J lost 4 bases, and 9 bases lay in between.

The J gene is TRBJ2-7, the V gene TRBV7-2; D is possibly TRBD1 (6 bases). Germline CDR1 is SGHTA and CDR2 is FQGNSA. The CDR3 consists of 13 residues. V was pared by 6 bases and J by 6 bases, with 15 bases between. The CDR3 is CASRVQGLTEQYF. The CDR3 region has the DNA TGTGCCAGCAGGGTACAGGGTTTGACCGAGCAGTACTTC.

This clonotype has at least ten counts. The genes are TRBV4-2 and TRBJ2-1; tentative D call: TRBD1 (7 bases). The CDR3 sequence is 16 residues long. From germline, CDR1 is LGHNA and CDR2 YNFKEQ. Between the trimmed V and J ends, which lost 0 bases and 7 bases, there was a span of 16 bases. CDR3 bases: TGTGCCAGCAGCCAAGATACAGGGGTACGGGGGAATGAGCAGTTCTTC. Encoded protein: CASSQDTGVRGNEQFF.

This clonotype was seen a handful of times. The rearrangement joins TRBV11-2 to TRBJ2-3; D is unclear. V lost 5 bases to trimming and J lost 3 bases, with 9 bases between them. Germline lookup yields CDR1 SGHAT and CDR2 FQNNGV. The CDR3 totals 13 residues. The CDR3 loop reads CASSPRITDTQYF. The CDR3 DNA reads TGTGCCAGCAGCCCGAGGATAACAGATACGCAGTATTTT.

This clonotype was seen a few times. The chain is built from TRBV3-1 and TRBJ1-1; D is unclear. The CDR3 runs 15 residues. Germline assignment: CDR1 LGHDT and CDR2 YNNKEL (reference sequence). Trimming cost V 1 base and J 0 bases, with 9 bases left between them. CDR3 in amino acids: CASSQVRRMNTEAFF. DNA of the CDR3: TGTGCCAGCAGCCAAGTGCGACGGATGAACACTGAAGCTTTCTTT.

This clonotype was found a few times. V is TRBV18 and J is TRBJ2-3; D remains unclear. The germline V gene encodes CDR1 KGHSH and CDR2 LQKENI. The CDR3 contains 14 residues. V was cut by 2 bases and J by 5 bases, with 11 bases left in between. Here the CDR3 DNA reads TGTGCCAGCTCACCAAGGGTAAGAGGAGATACGCAGTATTTT. It yields the protein CASSPRVRGDTQYF. Full variable domain (missing parts from reference TRBV18 and TRBJ2-3): NAGVMQNPRHLVRRRGQEARLRCSPMKGHSHVYWYRQLPEEGLKFMVYLQKENIIDESGMPKERFSAEFPKEGPSILRIQQVVRGDSAAYFCASSPRVRGDTQYFGPGTRLTVL.

V gene TRBV5-1 combines with J gene TRBJ2-7; 8 bases fit TRBD1. V lost 4 bases to trimming and J lost 7 bases; unmatched junction nucleotides: 10. This CDR3 contains 14 residues. CDR1 and CDR2 (germline): SGHRS, YFSETQ. CDR3 DNA sequence: TGCGCCAGCAGCCTATATGCAACAGGGGGTGAGCAGTACTTC. Its translation is CASSLYATGGEQYF.

This clonotype appeared a few times. J is TRBJ2-1 and V is TRBV7-2, with D possibly being TRBD1 or TRBD2 (5 bases each). The CDR3 sequence is 17 residues long. Deletions cut 1 base from V and 1 base from J, with 14 bases between. Per germline, CDR1 SGHTA and CDR2 FQGNSA. In DNA, the CDR3 is TGTGCCAGCAGCTTAGGAGGGGCCGGGGCGTCCTACAATGAGCAGTTCTTC. Translation: CASSLGGAGASYNEQFF.

Only a few counts were recorded for this clonotype. The chain joins TRBV6-2 or TRBV6-3 to TRBJ2-1; tentatively, D is TRBD2 (6 bases). The CDR3 spans 15 residues. Looked up from germline, CDR1 is MNHEY and CDR2 is SVGEGT. The V and J ends lost 4 bases and 0 bases respectively, with 10 bases between them. CDR3 sequence: CASSSAGISYNEQFF. The CDR3, as DNA: TGTGCCAGCAGTTCTGCGGGGATCTCCTACAATGAGCAGTTCTTC.

This chain uses TRBV6-5 with TRBJ2-7; D is tentatively TRBD1 or TRBD2 (5 bases each). Looked up from germline, CDR1 is MNHEY and CDR2 is SVGAGI. The CDR3 contains 12 residues. V lost 10 bases, J lost 6 bases, and 16 bases lay in between. The DNA of the CDR3 is TGTGCCACCCGCGGATCCGGGGCCGAGCAGTACTTC. Translation: CATRGSGAEQYF.

The V call is TRBV20-1, the J call TRBJ2-4; D remains ambiguous. Trimming cost V 5 bases and J 7 bases, with 21 bases left between them. Germline lookup yields CDR1 DFQATT and CDR2 SNEGSKA (reference sequence). The CDR3 has 15 residues. CDR3: CSAFPSMRAANIQYF. The CDR3 DNA reads as TGCAGTGCTTTCCCGAGTATGAGAGCCGCGAACATTCAGTACTTC.

The table lists this clonotype with a few counts. This sequence joins TRBV9 and TRBJ2-1; 8 bases agree with TRBD2. Trimming cost V 0 bases and J 4 bases; bases outside gene matches: 3. The CDR3 is 15 residues long. CDR1 SGDLS and CDR2 YYNGEE come from the germline V gene. The CDR3 loop reads CASSVELADYNEQFF. The CDR3 nucleotides read TGTGCCAGCAGCGTAGAACTAGCGGATTACAATGAGCAGTTCTTC.

This clonotype was seen many times. The CDR3 DNA reads as TGTGCCAGCAGTTTCTCTAGCGGAACGAACACCGGGGAGCTGTTTTTT. The encoded protein is CASSFSSGTNTGELFF. This chain uses TRBV6-5 with TRBJ2-2; TRBD2 agrees at 7 bases. The trim removed 4 bases at V and 0 bases at J, leaving 5 bases unmatched. The CDR3 sequence is 16 residues long. Germline assignment: CDR1 MNHEY and CDR2 SVGAGI.

This clonotype was detected a few times. The chain links TRBV20-1 to TRBJ2-2, with 10 bases fitting TRBD2. The J segment lost 6 bases and the V segment lost 0 bases, leaving 7 bases of the junction unmatched. The CDR3 extends over 16 amino acids. CDR1 and CDR2 (germline): DFQATT, SNEGSKA (reference sequence). The CDR3 sequence: CSARDQASGSSGELFF. The CDR3 nucleotides read TGCAGTGCTAGAGATCAGGCTAGCGGGAGTTCCGGGGAGCTGTTTTTT.

The chain couples TRBV5-1 to TRBJ2-7; perhaps TRBD1 as D (6 bases). The CDR3 covers 15 residues. Trimming removed 3 bases from V and 4 bases from J, with 17 bases in between. Germline CDR1 SGHRS, CDR2 YFSETQ. The CDR3 here is CASSYRTEVSYEQYF. The DNA for the CDR3 is TGCGCCAGCAGCTACCGGACAGAGGTTTCTTACGAGCAGTACTTC.

The sample holds a few counts of this clonotype. The gene calls are TRBV27 and TRBJ2-7; D may be TRBD1 (6 bases). V was cut by 4 bases and J by 6 bases, with 10 bases left in between. CDR1 MNHEY and CDR2 SMNVEV come from the germline V gene (reference sequence). The CDR3 loop spans 12 amino acids. The DNA for the CDR3 is TGTGCCAGCAGTTACATACAGGGCGAGCAGTACTTC. Protein: CASSYIQGEQYF.

This clonotype was found many times. This chain links TRBV15 with TRBJ2-7, with 9 bases aligning to TRBD1. The J segment lost 6 bases and the V segment lost 0 bases, leaving 6 bases of the junction unmatched. CDR3 size: 15 residues. Germline V gives CDR1 LNHNV, CDR2 YYDKDF (reference sequence). CDR3 protein: CATSRDGTGLIEQYF. For the CDR3, the DNA is TGTGCCACCAGCAGAGACGGGACAGGGTTAATCGAGCAGTACTTC. Variable domain in full (rest from reference TRBV15 and TRBJ2-7): DAMVIQNPRYQVTQFGKPVTLSCSQTLNHNVMYWYQQKSSQAPKLLFHYYDKDFNNEADTPDNFQSRRPNTSFCFLDIRSPGLGDTAMYLCATSRDGTGLIEQYFGPGTRLTVT.

The chain carries TRBV5-1 and TRBJ2-2, with no clear D. The CDR3 contains 15 residues. Trimming left V 3 bases short and J 0 bases short, with 9 bases between. Per the germline V gene, CDR1 is SGHRS and CDR2 is YFSETQ. The CDR3 DNA reads as TGCGCCAGCAGCTCACGGACGGCGAACACCGGGGAGCTGTTTTTT. Protein sequence: CASSSRTANTGELFF.

In this sample, this clonotype turned up many times. The V call is TRBV18, the J call TRBJ1-1; D not certain. Germline values: CDR1 KGHSH, CDR2 LQKENI. The CDR3 spans 13 residues. The V end lost 3 bases, the J end lost 8 bases, and 13 bases lay between the germline ends. CDR3 nucleotides: TGTGCCAGCTCACCTCCCCCGGGCTCCGAAGCTTTCTTT. The encoded protein is CASSPPPGSEAFF. The full variable domain, rest sourced from reference TRBV18 and TRBJ1-1, is NAGVMQNPRHLVRRRGQEARLRCSPMKGHSHVYWYRQLPEEGLKFMVYLQKENIIDESGMPKERFSAEFPKEGPSILRIQQVVRGDSAAYFCASSPPPGSEAFFGQGTRLTVV.

This chain uses TRBV5-1 with TRBJ1-2; 9 bases are shared with TRBD1. The CDR3 is made up of 15 amino acids. J was trimmed by 8 bases and V by 0 bases; bases with no gene match: 8. The germline V gene encodes CDR1 SGHRS and CDR2 YFSETQ. The CDR3 coding sequence is TGCGCCAGCAGCTTGGCAAACGGACAGGGGACCGGCTACACCTTC. Translating gives CASSLANGQGTGYTF. The full variable domain, rest sourced from reference TRBV5-1 and TRBJ1-2, is KAGVTQTPRYLIKTRGQQVTLSCSPISGHRSVSWYQQTPGQGLQFLFEYFSETQRNKGNFPGRFSGRQFSNSRSEMNVSTLELGDSALYLCASSLANGQGTGYTFGSGTRLTVV.

This rearrangement joins TRBV6-1 to TRBJ2-5; 7 bases are shared with TRBD1. The length of the CDR3 is 13 residues. V shed 10 bases and J 1 base; nucleotides not matched to a gene: 6. CDR1 and CDR2 (germline): MNHNS, SASEGT. The CDR3 sequence: CATNRDSQETQYF. The CDR3 DNA sequence: TGTGCCACCAACCGGGACAGCCAAGAGACCCAGTACTTC.